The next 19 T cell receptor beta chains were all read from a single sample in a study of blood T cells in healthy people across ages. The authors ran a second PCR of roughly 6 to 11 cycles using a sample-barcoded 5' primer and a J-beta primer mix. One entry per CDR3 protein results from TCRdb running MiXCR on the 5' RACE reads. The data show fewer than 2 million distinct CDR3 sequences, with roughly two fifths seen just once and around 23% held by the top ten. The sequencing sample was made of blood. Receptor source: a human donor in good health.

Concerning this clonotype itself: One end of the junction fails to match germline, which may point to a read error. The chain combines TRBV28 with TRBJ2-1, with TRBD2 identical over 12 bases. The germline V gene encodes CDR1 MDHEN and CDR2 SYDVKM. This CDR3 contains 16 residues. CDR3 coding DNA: TGTGCCAGCAGCAAGTCGACTAGCGGGGGCCACAATGAGCGGTTCTTC. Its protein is CASSKSTSGGHNERFF.

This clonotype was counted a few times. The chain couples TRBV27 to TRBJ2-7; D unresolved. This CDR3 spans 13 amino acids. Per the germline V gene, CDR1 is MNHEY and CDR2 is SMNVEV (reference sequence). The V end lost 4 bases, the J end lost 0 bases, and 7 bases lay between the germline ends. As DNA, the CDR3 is TGTGCCAGCAGTTGGGCTAGCTCCTACGAGCAGTACTTC. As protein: CASSWASSYEQYF.

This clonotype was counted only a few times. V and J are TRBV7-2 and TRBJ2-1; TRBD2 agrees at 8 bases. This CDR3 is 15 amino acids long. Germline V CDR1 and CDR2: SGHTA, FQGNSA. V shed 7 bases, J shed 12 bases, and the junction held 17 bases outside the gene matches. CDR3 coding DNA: TGTGCCAGCATCCTAACTCGAACGGGGGGGATACGGCAGTTCTTC. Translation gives CASILTRTGGIRQFF.

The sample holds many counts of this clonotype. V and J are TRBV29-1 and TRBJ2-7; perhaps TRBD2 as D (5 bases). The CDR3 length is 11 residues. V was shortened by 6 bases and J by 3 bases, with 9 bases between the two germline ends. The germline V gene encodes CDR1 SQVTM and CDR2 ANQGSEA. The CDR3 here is CSVVRDYEQYF. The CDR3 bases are TGCAGCGTAGTTCGGGACTACGAGCAGTACTTC.

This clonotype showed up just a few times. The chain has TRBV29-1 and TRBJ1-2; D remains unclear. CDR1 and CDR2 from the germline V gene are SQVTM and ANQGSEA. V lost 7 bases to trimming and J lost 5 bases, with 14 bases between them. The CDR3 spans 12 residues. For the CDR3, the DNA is TGCAGCGCTGATTGGCAGTCGTATGGCTACACCTTC. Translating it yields CSADWQSYGYTF. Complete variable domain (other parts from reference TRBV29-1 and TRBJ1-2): SAVISQKPSRDICQRGTSLTIQCQVDSQVTMMFWYRQQPGQSLTLIATANQGSEATYESGFVIDKFPISRPNLTFSTLTVSNMSPEDSSIYLCSADWQSYGYTFGSGTRLTVV.

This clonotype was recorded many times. The CDR3 sequence: CSAREGGSYEQYF. CDR3 coding DNA: TGCAGTGCTAGAGAGGGTGGCTCCTACGAGCAGTACTTC. The chain has TRBV20-1 and TRBJ2-7; D remains unclear. The CDR3 is 13 amino acids. V lost 0 bases to trimming and J lost 0 bases, with 6 bases between them. Germline V gives CDR1 DFQATT, CDR2 SNEGSKA (reference sequence).

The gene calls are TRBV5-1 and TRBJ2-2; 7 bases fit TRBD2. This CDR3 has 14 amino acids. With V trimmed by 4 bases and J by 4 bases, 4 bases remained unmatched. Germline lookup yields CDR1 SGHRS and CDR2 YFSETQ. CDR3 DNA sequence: TGCGCCAGCAGCGGGGACTACCGCACCGGGGAGCTGTTTTTT. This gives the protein CASSGDYRTGELFF.

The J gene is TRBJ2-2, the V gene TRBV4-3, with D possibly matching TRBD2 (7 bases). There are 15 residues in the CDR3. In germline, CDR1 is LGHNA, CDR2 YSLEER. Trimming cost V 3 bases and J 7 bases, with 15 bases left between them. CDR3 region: CASSQMGGANGELFF. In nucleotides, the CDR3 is TGCGCCAGCAGCCAGATGGGGGGGGCCAACGGGGAGCTGTTTTTT.

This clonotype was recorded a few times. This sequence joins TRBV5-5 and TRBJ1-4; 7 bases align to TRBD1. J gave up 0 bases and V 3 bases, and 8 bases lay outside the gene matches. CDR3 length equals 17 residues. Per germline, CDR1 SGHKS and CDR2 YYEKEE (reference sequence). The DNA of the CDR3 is TGTGCCAGCAGCTCCCGGGACAGACGACCAACTAATGAAAAACTGTTTTTT. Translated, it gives CASSSRDRRPTNEKLFF.

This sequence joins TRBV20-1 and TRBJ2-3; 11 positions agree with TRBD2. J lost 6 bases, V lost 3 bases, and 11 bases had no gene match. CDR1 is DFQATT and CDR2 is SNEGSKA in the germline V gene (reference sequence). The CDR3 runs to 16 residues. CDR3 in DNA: TGCAGTGCTAGTGGGGCTAGCGGGGGGTTGTCCGATACGCAGTATTTT. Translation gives CSASGASGGLSDTQYF.

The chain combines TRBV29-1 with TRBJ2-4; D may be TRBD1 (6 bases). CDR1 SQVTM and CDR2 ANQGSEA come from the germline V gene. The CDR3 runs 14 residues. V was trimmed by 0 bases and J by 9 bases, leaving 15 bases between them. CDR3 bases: TGCAGCGTTGAAGAGGGACACGGACGAGGCATTCAGTACTTC. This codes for CSVEEGHGRGIQYF. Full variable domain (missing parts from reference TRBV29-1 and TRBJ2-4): SAVISQKPSRDICQRGTSLTIQCQVDSQVTMMFWYRQQPGQSLTLIATANQGSEATYESGFVIDKFPISRPNLTFSTLTVSNMSPEDSSIYLCSVEEGHGRGIQYFGAGTRLSVL.

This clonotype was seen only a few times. CDR3: CASSPWRTDTQYF. CDR3 DNA sequence: TGTGCCAGCAGCCCCTGGCGCACAGATACGCAGTATTTT. V is TRBV9 and J is TRBJ2-3; no clear D gene. The CDR3 totals 13 residues. Trimming removed 4 bases at V and 1 base at J, with 7 bases between. Germline CDR1 reads SGDLS; CDR2 reads YYNGEE.

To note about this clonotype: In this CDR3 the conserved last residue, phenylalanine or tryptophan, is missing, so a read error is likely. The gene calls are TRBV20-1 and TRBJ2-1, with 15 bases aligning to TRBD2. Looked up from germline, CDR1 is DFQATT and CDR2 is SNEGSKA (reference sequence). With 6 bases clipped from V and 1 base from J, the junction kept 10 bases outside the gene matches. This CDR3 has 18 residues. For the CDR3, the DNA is TGCAGTGCCCCGACCGGACTAGCGGGGGGGCTTTCCTACAATGAGCAGTTCTTA. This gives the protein CSAPTGLAGGLSYNEQFL.

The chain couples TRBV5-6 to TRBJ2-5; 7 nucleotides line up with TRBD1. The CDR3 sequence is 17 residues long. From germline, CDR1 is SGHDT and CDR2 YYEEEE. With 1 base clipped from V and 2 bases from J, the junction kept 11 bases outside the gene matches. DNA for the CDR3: TGTGCCAGCAGCTTGATGGCCTCCTGGACAGGACAAGAGACCCAGTACTTC. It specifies CASSLMASWTGQETQYF.

The CDR3 sequence: CASNELSNQPQHF. The CDR3 DNA reads as TGTGCCAGCAACGAACTTAGCAATCAGCCCCAGCATTTT. The chain joins TRBV2 to TRBJ1-5; D uncertain. CDR3 length: 13 residues. The V gene's germline CDR1 is SNHLY and CDR2 FYNNEI. The germline V and J ends were trimmed by 7 bases and 0 bases, with 7 bases remaining between them. The full variable domain, its missing parts supplied by reference TRBV2 and TRBJ1-5, is EPEVTQTPSHQVTQMGQEVILRCVPISNHLYFYWYRQILGQKVEFLVSFYNNEISEKSEIFDDQFSVERPDGSNFTLKIRSTKLEDSAMYFCASNELSNQPQHFGDGTRLSIL.

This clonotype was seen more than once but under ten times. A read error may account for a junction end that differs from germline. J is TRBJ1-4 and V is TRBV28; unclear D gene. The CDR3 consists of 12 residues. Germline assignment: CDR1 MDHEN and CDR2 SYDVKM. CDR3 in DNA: TGTGCCAGCAAACCAACAAATGAAAAACTGTTTTTT. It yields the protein CASKPTNEKLFF. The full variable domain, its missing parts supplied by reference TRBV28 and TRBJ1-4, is DVKVTQSSRYLVKRTGEKVFLECVQDMDHENMFWYRQDPGLGLRLIYFSYDVKMKEKGDIPEGYSVSREKKERFSLILESASTNQTSMYLCASKPTNEKLFFGSGTQLSVL.

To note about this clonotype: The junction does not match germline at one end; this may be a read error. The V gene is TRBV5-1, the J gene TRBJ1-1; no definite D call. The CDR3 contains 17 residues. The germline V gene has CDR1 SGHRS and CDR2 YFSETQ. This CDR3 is CACSLGDFRPSNTEAFF. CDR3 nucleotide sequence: TGCGCCTGCAGCTTGGGCGACTTCCGTCCCTCGAACACTGAAGCTTTCTTT.

CDR3: CSARNETQYF. CDR3 in DNA: TGCAGTGCTAGAAATGAGACCCAGTACTTC. This rearrangement joins TRBV20-1 to TRBJ2-7, with unresolved D. Near its end, the DNA agrees better with TRBJ2-5, so the J call may be wrong. CDR1 and CDR2 (germline): DFQATT, SNEGSKA (reference sequence). The CDR3 contains 10 residues.

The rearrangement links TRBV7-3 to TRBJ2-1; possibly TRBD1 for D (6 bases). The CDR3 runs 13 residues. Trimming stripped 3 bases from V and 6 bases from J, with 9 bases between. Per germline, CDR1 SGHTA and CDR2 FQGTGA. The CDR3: CASSLDSCNEQFF. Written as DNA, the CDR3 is TGTGCCAGCAGCTTGGACAGCTGCAATGAGCAGTTCTTC.